The sequence of this T cell receptor (beta chain) was determined in a study of blood T cell repertoires in COVID-19. In the study overall: PBMCs, B-cell-depleted T cells, or T cells were the source of the cDNA or gDNA that made up the material.

Participant-reported clinical history was the basis for cohort assignment. The table came from immunoSEQ multiplex PCR; TCRdb's copy has only in-frame clones and leaves some out. The data hold about 270,000 clones, with 80% to 90% observed a single time. Germline V gives CDR1 KGHDR, CDR2 SFDVKD. The CDR3 length is 14 residues. With 5 bases removed from V and 3 bases from J, the gap between germline ends came to 13 bases. Sequencing was carried out using PBMCs or T cells enriched from blood (not recorded which). This TCR derives from a young woman who had recovered from COVID-19. The chain carries TRBV24-1 and TRBJ2-7, with a possible D match to TRBD1 (5 bases). This CDR3 reads CATSATGRDYEQYF. As DNA, the CDR3 is TGTGCCACCAGTGCTACAGGTCGAGACTACGAGCAGTACTTC.